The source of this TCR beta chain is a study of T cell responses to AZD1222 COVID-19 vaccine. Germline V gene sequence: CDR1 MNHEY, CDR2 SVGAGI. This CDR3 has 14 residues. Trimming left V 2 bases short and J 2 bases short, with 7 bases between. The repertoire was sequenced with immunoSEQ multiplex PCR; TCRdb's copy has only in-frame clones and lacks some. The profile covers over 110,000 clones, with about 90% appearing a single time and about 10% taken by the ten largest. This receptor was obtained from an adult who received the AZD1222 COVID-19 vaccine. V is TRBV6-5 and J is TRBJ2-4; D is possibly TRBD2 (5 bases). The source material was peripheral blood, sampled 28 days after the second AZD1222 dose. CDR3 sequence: CASSYGRTKNIQYF. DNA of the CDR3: TGTGCCAGCAGTTACGGGAGAACCAAAAACATTCAGTACTTC.